The clone carrying this T cell receptor (beta chain) came up a few times. Germline CDR1 SGHRS, CDR2 YFSETQ. Trimming took 5 bases from V and 3 from J; bases not matched to a gene: 3. There are 13 residues in the CDR3. These data are taken from a study of TIL therapy for anti-PD-1-resistant metastatic lung cancer. Stated time point: pre-treatment sample, taken before nivolumab and TIL therapy. Sequencing used immunoSEQ v3. Clones were sequenced by immunoSEQ multiplex PCR, and TCRdb holds only the in-frame ones, with some missing. The sample has about 60,000 clones; 69% are singletons. The chain carries TRBV5-1 and TRBJ1-2, with TRBD1 matching over 8 bases. The sequencing used blood, collected at baseline. The sequence was collected from a person between 30 and 80 years old with non-small cell lung cancer. CDR3 sequence: CASRQGEDYGYTF. CDR3 nucleotide sequence: TGCGCCAGCAGACAGGGGGAGGACTATGGCTACACCTTC.